Following are 11 T cell receptor beta chains from one sample sequenced in a study of T cell responses to AZD1222 COVID-19 vaccine. The protocol was immunoSEQ multiplex PCR, while the TCRdb copy is restricted to in-frame clones and leaves out a portion. The sample gives more than 150,000 clones, around nine tenths of which show up once; over 1.2% is in the top ten. The starting material was peripheral blood, obtained 28 days after the second AZD1222 dose. Source of these receptors: an adult who received the AZD1222 COVID-19 vaccine.

This clone has a single count. The chain carries TRBV4-1 and TRBJ2-1; perhaps TRBD2 as D (5 bases). V was trimmed by 1 base and J by 7 bases, leaving 5 bases between them. Per germline, CDR1 MGHRA and CDR2 YSYEKL. This CDR3 is built from 12 residues. For the CDR3, the DNA is TGCGCCAGCAGCCAAGGAGGGAATGAGCAGTTCTTC. It is translated as CASSQGGNEQFF.

The chain combines TRBV5-1 with TRBJ1-1, with D unresolved. From germline, CDR1 is SGHRS and CDR2 YFSETQ. The germline V and J ends were trimmed by 0 bases and 1 base, with 10 bases remaining between them. The CDR3 sequence is 15 residues long. DNA for the CDR3: TGCGCCAGCAGCTTGGGGTCCGTCGGGAACACTGAAGCTTTCTTT. Protein: CASSLGSVGNTEAFF.

This chain links TRBV18 with TRBJ2-5; TRBD2 aligns across 7 bases. The V gene's germline CDR1 is KGHSH and CDR2 LQKENI. CDR3 length: 13 amino acids. The CDR3 region has the DNA TGTGCGACAGCGGGGAGCATCCAAGAGACCCAGTACTTC. Translation: CATAGSIQETQYF.

The chain combines TRBV7-6 with TRBJ2-1; D remains unclear. V was shortened by 2 bases and J by 6 bases, with 14 bases between the two germline ends. The CDR3 has 15 residues. The germline gives CDR1 SGHVS, CDR2 FNYEAQ. The CDR3 DNA follows: TGTGCCAGCAGCTTATCCCTAGTCCGTGGCAATGAGCAGTTCTTC. It specifies CASSLSLVRGNEQFF.

On this clone itself: One end of the junction does not line up with germline, which may come from a read error. The chain uses TRBV29-1 and TRBJ2-7; tentative D call: TRBD2 (6 bases). The CDR3 is made up of 12 amino acids. The germline V gene has CDR1 SQVTM and CDR2 ANQGSEA. CDR3 bases: TGCAGTGTTGGGGGAGGACCCTACGAGCAGTACTTC. Residues: CSVGGGPYEQYF.

The genes are TRBV2 and TRBJ2-1; D not resolved. Germline V gene sequence: CDR1 SNHLY, CDR2 FYNNEI. Trimming cost V 3 bases and J 4 bases, with 4 bases left between them. This CDR3 has 12 amino acids. CDR3 bases: TGTGCCAGCAGTGACATGTACAATGAGCAGTTCTTC. This codes for CASSDMYNEQFF.

The chain has TRBV5-6 and TRBJ2-7, with D uncertain. The CDR3 is 14 amino acids. The V end was cut by 4 bases, the J end by 2 bases, with 13 bases between. Germline V gene lookup returns CDR1 SGHDT and CDR2 YYEEEE. The DNA of the CDR3 is TGTGCCAGCAGCCAACGAGTGGGTCCCTACGAGCAGTACTTC. This translates into CASSQRVGPYEQYF.

The CDR3 is CASSQRGGKSEKLFF. CDR3 bases: TGCGCCAGCAGTCAAAGAGGGGGAAAGAGTGAAAAACTGTTTTTT. This sequence joins TRBV23-1 and TRBJ1-4; TRBD1 might be the D (6 bases). TRBV23-1 belongs to the ORF category, with a function that is uncertain. V gave up 2 bases and J gave up 7 bases, with 14 bases separating them. The CDR3 extends over 15 amino acids.

The chain combines TRBV5-1 with TRBJ2-1, with TRBD2 matching over 10 bases. Germline loops: CDR1 SGHRS, CDR2 YFSETQ. Unmatched junction bases numbered 7, after V lost 0 bases and J lost 1 base. CDR3 length: 18 residues. CDR3 nucleotides: TGCGCCAGCAGCTTGGGGCCTAGCGGGAGAGGATCCTACAATGAGCAGTTCTTC. This encodes CASSLGPSGRGSYNEQFF.

This clone was observed a single time. The V and J genes are TRBV19 and TRBJ2-4; D might be TRBD1 (6 bases). Germline lookup yields CDR1 LNHDA and CDR2 SQIVND (reference sequence). The CDR3 totals 13 residues. The V and J ends lost 6 bases and 4 bases respectively, with 10 bases between them. The CDR3 nucleotides are TGTGCCAGTAGCGTAACAGGGAAAAACATTCAGTACTTC. As protein: CASSVTGKNIQYF.

The chain links TRBV29-1 to TRBJ1-1; D is perhaps TRBD1 (6 bases). CDR3 length: 12 amino acids. V was shortened by 7 bases and J by 7 bases, with 16 bases between the two germline ends. CDR1 is SQVTM and CDR2 is ANQGSEA in the germline V gene. The CDR3 DNA follows: TGCAGCGGACTAGGAGGGGGACTTGAAGCTTTCTTT. This gives the protein CSGLGGGLEAFF.